These 21 T cell receptor beta chains were sequenced from one sample in a study of T-cell reconstitution after alpha-beta-depleted transplantation in children. As it was prepared, the TCRbeta library received unique molecular identifiers. TCRdb re-called the PCR reads with MiXCR, one entry per CDR3 protein. The repertoire has about 980,000 distinct CDR3 sequences, under 30% of them found once; the top ten carry roughly 30%. Source: PBMCs, mostly from graft donor cells, taken 360 days after TCRalphabeta/CD19-depleted stem cell transplant. The receptors stem from a boy in the first two years of life who had a stem cell transplant for SCID, so the T cells may come from the graft donor.

On this clonotype itself: One end of the junction is discordant with germline, which a read error may explain. The rearrangement uses TRBV27 and TRBJ2-2; a possible D gene is TRBD1 (6 bases). The germline CDR1 and CDR2 sequences are MNHEY and SMNVEV (reference sequence). This CDR3 has 17 residues. The CDR3 DNA is TGTGCCAGCAGTTTTTTTCAGGGGTGGACGAACACCGGTGAGCTGTTTTTT. Its protein is CASSFFQGWTNTGELFF.

The chain uses TRBV15 and TRBJ2-4; the match to TRBD1 covers 8 bases. This CDR3 spans 13 amino acids. With V trimmed by 5 bases and J by 7 bases, 4 bases remained unmatched. Germline V gene data show CDR1 as LNHNV and CDR2 as YYDKDF (reference sequence). Here the CDR3 DNA reads TGTGCCACCAGCGAACAGGGGGTGAACATTCAGTACTTC. Translating it yields CATSEQGVNIQYF.

This chain links TRBV7-8 with TRBJ2-1; D is possibly TRBD2 (6 bases). This CDR3 is 17 amino acids long. Trimming took 8 bases from V and 0 from J, leaving 20 bases between them. From germline, CDR1 is SGHVS and CDR2 FQNEAQ. CDR3 sequence (DNA): TGTGCCAGCTACCCTAGCGAGCAACTGTACTCCTACAATGAGCAGTTCTTC. It encodes CASYPSEQLYSYNEQFF.

The chain carries TRBV12-3 or TRBV12-4 and TRBJ1-2; D might be TRBD1 (6 bases). This CDR3 has 19 residues. V lost 6 bases and J lost 0, with 26 bases in between. The CDR3 sequence is CASSQSRQGLALANYGYTF. The CDR3 DNA reads as TGTGCCAGCAGCCAAAGCCGCCAGGGGCTTGCCCTAGCTAACTATGGCTACACCTTC.

The chain is built from TRBV12-3 or TRBV12-4 and TRBJ2-7; perhaps TRBD2 as D (6 bases). The CDR3 runs to 14 residues. Trimming pared 3 bases from V and 2 bases from J, leaving 11 bases between. The CDR3 DNA reads as TGTGCCAGCAGTTTCCATAGCGGAACCTACGAGCAGTACTTC. This translates into CASSFHSGTYEQYF.

The genes are TRBV12-3 or TRBV12-4 and TRBJ1-3; 9 positions agree with TRBD1. The V segment lost 6 bases and the J segment 3 bases; nucleotides outside the gene matches: 0. The CDR3 extends over 13 amino acids. The CDR3 loop reads CASRGQGGNTIYF. CDR3 coding DNA: TGTGCCAGCAGGGGACAGGGTGGAAACACCATATATTTT.

The gene calls are TRBV2 and TRBJ2-2; D remains ambiguous. The CDR3 is made up of 17 amino acids. Germline V gene lookup returns CDR1 SNHLY and CDR2 FYNNEI. Between the trimmed V and J ends, which lost 0 bases and 2 bases, there was a span of 13 bases. CDR3 region: CASSEAPPLINTGELFF. In DNA form, the CDR3 reads TGTGCCAGCAGTGAAGCTCCACCCCTCATAAACACCGGGGAGCTGTTTTTT.

The genes are TRBV28 and TRBJ1-2; D not certain. This CDR3 is 12 amino acids long. Germline loops: CDR1 MDHEN, CDR2 SYDVKM. Trimming removed 3 bases from V and 3 bases from J, with 5 bases in between. CDR3 amino acids: CASSFRYYGYTF. The DNA for the CDR3 is TGTGCCAGCAGTTTCAGATACTATGGCTACACCTTC.

This clonotype was found a few times. The CDR3 DNA follows: TGTGCCAGCTCACCAAGGGGACAACCAATGAACACTGAAGCTTTCTTT. Translated: CASSPRGQPMNTEAFF. This chain links TRBV18 with TRBJ1-1, with TRBD1 as a possible D gene (6 bases). The CDR3 has 16 amino acids. In germline, CDR1 is KGHSH, CDR2 LQKENI. V lost 2 bases, J lost 0 bases, and 13 bases lay in between.

This clonotype was seen more than once but under ten times. The chain recombines TRBV20-1 with TRBJ2-2; D might be TRBD2 (6 bases). The V gene lost 3 bases and the J gene lost 5 bases, with 10 bases spanning the gap. There are 13 residues in the CDR3. Germline V gene lookup returns CDR1 DFQATT and CDR2 SNEGSKA (reference sequence). The CDR3 nucleotides are TGCAGTGCTAGCCCCGGAGGGACCGGGGAGCTGTTTTTT. Its protein is CSASPGGTGELFF.

This chain uses TRBV28 with TRBJ2-5; TRBD2 matches 10 bases. J was trimmed by 5 bases and V by 4 bases; bases with no gene match: 16. Germline CDR1 reads MDHEN; CDR2 reads SYDVKM. CDR3 length: 18 residues. The CDR3 nucleotides read TGTGCCAGCAGTTCCCCCACCGGGACTAGCGACCTCGGGGAGACCCAGTACTTC. Residues: CASSSPTGTSDLGETQYF.

In its sample, this clonotype was seen a few times. This chain joins TRBV20-1 and TRBJ1-4; 8 bases are shared with TRBD1. The CDR3 extends over 14 amino acids. V dropped 5 bases and J dropped 8; count of bases not matched to a gene: 10. The V gene's germline CDR1 is DFQATT and CDR2 SNEGSKA (reference sequence). This CDR3 is CSAGRRDRREKLFF. DNA of the CDR3: TGCAGTGCTGGACGCCGGGACAGGCGGGAAAAACTGTTTTTT.

The V call is TRBV24-1, the J call TRBJ2-5, with 7 nucleotides matching TRBD1. CDR1 and CDR2 from the germline V gene are KGHDR and SFDVKD. V gave up 5 bases and J gave up 4 bases; unmatched junction bases: 6. The CDR3 extends over 14 amino acids. In DNA form, the CDR3 reads TGTGCCACCAGTGCAAAGGGGGCCCTAGAGACCCAGTACTTC. Its translation: CATSAKGALETQYF.

There are a few counts of this clonotype. The chain couples TRBV4-2 to TRBJ2-5; 7 bases agree with TRBD1. The germline V gene encodes CDR1 LGHNA and CDR2 YNFKEQ. V lost 1 base, J lost 4 bases, and 3 bases stayed unmatched. The length of the CDR3 is 14 residues. In DNA form, the CDR3 reads TGTGCCAGCAGCCAAGCGTCAGGGGGAGAGACCCAGTACTTC. Translation gives CASSQASGGETQYF.

This chain connects TRBV6-2 or TRBV6-3 to TRBJ2-5; 7 bases line up with TRBD2. The CDR3 has 15 amino acids. The V gene end was trimmed by 4 bases and the J gene end by 2 bases; junction bases not matched to a gene: 7. Germline V gene sequence: CDR1 MNHEY, CDR2 SVGEGT. The CDR3 DNA sequence: TGTGCCAGCAGTTCGGGACTAACCCCTCAAGAGACCCAGTACTTC. The encoded protein is CASSSGLTPQETQYF.

This clonotype was recorded only once. This chain joins TRBV5-5 and TRBJ2-1, with D maybe TRBD1 (5 bases). The V and J ends lost 3 bases and 6 bases respectively, with 13 bases between them. Per germline, CDR1 SGHKS and CDR2 YYEKEE (reference sequence). CDR3 length: 14 residues. The CDR3 sequence: CASSSGHPPNEQFF. CDR3 DNA: TGTGCCAGCAGCTCAGGGCACCCCCCCAATGAGCAGTTCTTC.

This rearrangement joins TRBV24-1 to TRBJ2-3; D remains ambiguous. The V gene lost 4 bases and the J gene lost 2 bases, with 12 bases spanning the gap. CDR1 is KGHDR and CDR2 is SFDVKD in the germline V gene. This CDR3 spans 15 amino acids. The CDR3 is CATSERNDFTDTQYF. The DNA of the CDR3 is TGTGCCACCAGTGAGCGGAACGACTTCACAGATACGCAGTATTTT.

This clonotype was observed a single time. This sequence joins TRBV7-2 and TRBJ2-2; 7 bases map to TRBD1. The CDR3 has 15 amino acids. J gave up 3 bases and V 0 bases, and 1 base lay outside the gene matches. Germline V gene lookup returns CDR1 SGHTA and CDR2 FQGNSA. CDR3 amino acids: CASSLAGQYTGELFF. The CDR3 nucleotides read TGTGCCAGCAGCTTAGCGGGACAGTACACCGGGGAGCTGTTTTTT.

This clonotype was found a few times. The chain recombines TRBV5-1 with TRBJ2-5; D is undetermined. Germline V gene sequence: CDR1 SGHRS, CDR2 YFSETQ. V lost 3 bases and J lost 2, with 17 bases in between. The CDR3 spans 16 residues. The CDR3 is CASSSRLGNGQETQYF. CDR3 bases: TGCGCCAGCAGCTCGCGTTTGGGCAACGGACAAGAGACCCAGTACTTC.

The chain joins TRBV28 to TRBJ2-3, with a weak D call TRBD2 (7 bases). The CDR3 runs 15 residues. Per the germline V gene, CDR1 is MDHEN and CDR2 is SYDVKM. Trimming cost V 3 bases and J 2 bases, with 12 bases left between them. The CDR3 region has the DNA TGTGCCAGCAGTTTTTGGGGGGGCGACACAGATACGCAGTATTTT. This sequence encodes CASSFWGGDTDTQYF.

This clonotype has more than one count but fewer than ten. The rearrangement links TRBV10-3 to TRBJ2-3, with 7 positions matching TRBD2. From germline, CDR1 is ENHRY and CDR2 SYGVKD. Trimming took 6 bases from V and 0 from J; bases not matched to a gene: 6. The CDR3 runs to 15 residues. The CDR3 here is CAISPRGDSTDTQYF. The CDR3 DNA sequence: TGTGCCATCAGCCCCCGGGGGGATAGCACAGATACGCAGTATTTT.